This is a list of T cell receptor beta chains from one sample in a study of blood T cell repertoires in COVID-19. Sequenced by immunoSEQ multiplex PCR; TCRdb stores in-frame clones only, minus some. The table shows fewer than 500,000 clones, with approximately 90% occurring only once. Sequencing used PBMCs or T cells enriched from blood (not recorded which). Source of these receptors: a woman between 18 and 29 years old with acute COVID-19. Each CDR3 is given with its conserved first and last residue. Each record gives: D gene, V gene, CDR3 length, J gene, clone size, CDR3 DNA, CDR3 protein. D genes are given only for firm matches. Expanded clones are given a class, and other clones once, few, many or no size at all.

>TRBD2|TRBV15|15|TRBJ2-7|-
TGTGCCACCAGCAGAGATGTAGCGGGGGGCTACGAGCAGTACTTC
CATSRDVAGGYEQYF
>TRBD2|TRBV4-2|15|TRBJ2-1|-
TGTGCCAGCAGCCCCCGACTAGCGGTCTACAATGAGCAGTTCTTC
CASSPRLAVYNEQFF
>-|TRBV18|13|TRBJ1-2|-
TGTGCCAGCTCACCAGGACAGCTCTATGGCTACACCTTC
CASSPGQLYGYTF
>-|TRBV28|17|TRBJ1-5|-
TGTGCCAGCAGTGCCACGGACTGGGGATGGCTTAGTCAGCCCCAGCATTTT
CASSATDWGWLSQPQHF
>-|TRBV7-3|13|TRBJ2-5|once
TGTGCCAGCAGCGCAGGGAATACAGAGACCCAGTACTTC
CASSAGNTETQYF
>-|TRBV7-2|12|TRBJ2-7|-
TGTGCCAGCAGTTCAACAGGGCTCGAGCAGTACTTC
CASSSTGLEQYF
>-|TRBV5-4|14|TRBJ2-2|-
TGTGCCAGCAGCTCTGGACTAAACACCGGGGAGCTGTTTTTT
CASSSGLNTGELFF
>-|TRBV5-1|14|TRBJ2-1|-
TGCGCCAGCAGCTTTGGGAGTCTAGGAAATGAGCAGTTCTTC
CASSFGSLGNEQFF
>TRBD2|TRBV4-1|19|TRBJ2-4|-
TGCGCCAGCAGACCCGTTGGAGCTAGCGGGAGGGCCTTAAAAAACATTCAGTACTTC
CASRPVGASGRALKNIQYF
>-|TRBV20-1|11|TRBJ1-2|-
TGCAGTGCCAACAGGGTCAATGGCTACACCTTC
CSANRVNGYTF
>TRBD1|TRBV19|13|TRBJ2-3|-
TGTGCCAGTCAGACAGGGGGCACAGATACGCAGTATTTT
CASQTGGTDTQYF
>TRBD2|TRBV7-2|16|TRBJ2-5|-
TGTGCCAGCAGCCACAGACGGGAGGGCCTATTGGGGACCCAGTACTTC
CASSHRREGLLGTQYF
>TRBD2|TRBV5-1|17|TRBJ2-5|-
TGCGCCAGCAGCTACAGGACGGGAGGTCTGTACCAAGAGACCCAGTACTTC
CASSYRTGGLYQETQYF
>TRBD2|TRBV9|19|TRBJ2-2|-
TGTGCCAGCAGCGTCTTTCCCCTCATAGCGGGAGCGAGCACCGGGGAGCTGTTTTTT
CASSVFPLIAGASTGELFF
>-|TRBV27|18|TRBJ1-2|-
TGTGCCAGCAGTTCCCCTCGCGGGACTGAACCCACCGCCTATGGCTACACCTTC
CASSSPRGTEPTAYGYTF
>TRBD1|TRBV19|15|TRBJ1-4|-
TGTGCCAGTGTAATATCACCGGGACAGAATGAAAAACTGTTTTTT
CASVISPGQNEKLFF
>-|TRBV7-9|17|TRBJ2-6|once
TGTGCCAGCAGCGGGGCAGACTTTACTTCTGGGGCCAACGTCCTGACTTTC
CASSGADFTSGANVLTF
>-|TRBV6-5|13|TRBJ2-5|-
TGTGCCAGCAGTTACCTCGCCGGAGAGACCCAGTACTTC
CASSYLAGETQYF
>-|TRBV27|18|TRBJ1-6|-
TGTGCCAGCAGTTTATCGATTTTGAGCCCCTCGGATAATTCACCCCTCCACTTT
CASSLSILSPSDNSPLHF
>TRBD2|TRBV7-2|15|TRBJ2-3|-
TGTGCCAGCAGCTTTTCACGGGGGGGCTTAGATACGCAGTATTTT
CASSFSRGGLDTQYF
>-|TRBV24-1|12|TRBJ2-5|once
TGTGCCACCAGTAGAGGGGGAGAGACCCAGTACTTC
CATSRGGETQYF
>TRBD2|TRBV5-6|18|TRBJ2-2|-
TGTGCCAGCAGCTATGCCGGGCTAGCGGGGGGGCCAACCGGGGAGCTGTTTTTT
CASSYAGLAGGPTGELFF
>TRBD2|TRBV10-1|15|TRBJ2-5|few
TGCGCCAGCAGTGCCCTAGCGGGGGGTCAAGAGACCCAGTACTTC
CASSALAGGQETQYF
>TRBD1|TRBV5-7|19|TRBJ1-1|-
TGTGCCAGCAGCTTGGAGTCGCGACAGGGGGACCCCCTGAACACTGAAGCTTTCTTT
CASSLESRQGDPLNTEAFF
>TRBD2|TRBV10-3|16|TRBJ2-5|-
TGTGCCATCAGTGAGTCGCCGGGACTAGTCGGGGAGACCCAGTACTTC
CAISESPGLVGETQYF
>-|TRBV5-6|13|TRBJ2-1|-
TGTGCCAGCAGCTTGGTCGGGATCAATGAGCAGTTCTTC
CASSLVGINEQFF
>-|TRBV27|15|TRBJ2-7|-
TGTGCCAGCGTTCCCTTGGTAGGGGGTACCTACGAGCAGTACTTC
CASVPLVGGTYEQYF
>TRBD1|TRBV11-3|15|TRBJ2-1|many
TGTGCCAGCAGCCCCTCCGGGACAGGGTACCATGAGCAGTTCTTC
CASSPSGTGYHEQFF
>-|TRBV3-1/TRBV3-2|14|TRBJ2-3|-
TGTGCCAGCAGCCCATATCAGAGCACAGATACGCAGTATTTT
CASSPYQSTDTQYF
>TRBD1|TRBV10-2|12|TRBJ1-2|-
TGCGCCAGCAGTGCCGGGACAGCGAACTACACCTTC
CASSAGTANYTF